The 20 T cell receptor beta chains in this list originate from one sample, sequenced in a study of T cell repertoires in cytomegalovirus infection. Which antigens these TCRs recognize remains unknown. Each CDR3 protein gets one entry after TCRdb re-called the reads with MiXCR. The data contain roughly 800,000 distinct CDR3 sequences, about 28% of them singletons. Sequences were derived from cultured CD8+ T cells from PBMCs, sampled from culture after CMV antigen stimulation. Every receptor here comes from a human donor in good health (CMV status not recorded). Some clones in this sample may be carry-over from other donors' samples.

This clonotype came up many times. The gene calls are TRBV7-4 and TRBJ1-4; D is unclear. With 8 bases removed from V and 0 bases from J, the gap between germline ends came to 10 bases. CDR3 length: 14 amino acids. The germline V gene has CDR1 SGHVT and CDR2 SQSDAQ. The CDR3 region has the DNA TGTGCCAGCGGGCCGTATGCAACTAATGAAAAACTGTTTTTT. Translating gives CASGPYATNEKLFF.

This clonotype was observed a few times. V gene TRBV6-1 combines with J gene TRBJ1-1; possible D gene TRBD1, 5 bases. Per the germline V gene, CDR1 is MNHNS and CDR2 is SASEGT. V lost 9 bases to trimming and J lost 3 bases, with 14 bases between them. This CDR3 is built from 13 residues. As DNA, the CDR3 is TGTGCCAGTATTAACCGGGGCTACACTGAAGCTTTCTTT. Amino acids: CASINRGYTEAFF.

The CDR3 protein is CASSSPPDGRGTDTQYF. CDR3 in DNA: TGTGCCAGCAGCTCACCACCCGACGGCCGGGGCACAGATACGCAGTATTTT. The chain is built from TRBV7-9 and TRBJ2-3; D remains ambiguous. In germline, CDR1 is SEHNR, CDR2 FQNEAQ (reference sequence). Trimming took 4 bases from V and 1 from J, leaving 18 bases between them. The CDR3 runs to 17 residues.

This clonotype was detected many times. The chain uses TRBV7-6 and TRBJ2-3, with TRBD1 matching 9 bases. The CDR3 consists of 17 residues. Germline loops: CDR1 SGHVS, CDR2 FNYEAQ. J was trimmed by 2 bases and V by 5 bases; bases with no gene match: 11. The CDR3 nucleotides are TGTGCCAGCAGCGGCCGACAGGGGGGAACTTCCACAGATACGCAGTATTTT. It encodes CASSGRQGGTSTDTQYF.

This chain connects TRBV20-1 to TRBJ2-5; TRBD1 or TRBD2 may be the D gene (5 bases each). In germline, CDR1 is DFQATT, CDR2 SNEGSKA (reference sequence). The CDR3 totals 14 residues. The germline V and J ends were trimmed by 0 bases and 5 bases, with 13 bases remaining between them. CDR3 amino acids: CSARDRRGGETQYF. Written as DNA, the CDR3 is TGCAGTGCTAGAGATCGCCGGGGCGGGGAGACCCAGTACTTC.

A remark on this clonotype: With a much larger clone just one base away, this may be a read error. The chain uses TRBV7-6 and TRBJ2-1; 7 bases are shared with TRBD1. CDR1 and CDR2 from the germline V gene are SGHVS and FNYEAQ. The CDR3 sequence is 17 residues long. CDR3: CARSLVVGQGAYNEQFF. CDR3 DNA: TGTGCCAGGAGCTTAGTCGTCGGGCAGGGGGCCTACAATGAGCAGTTCTTC.

Only a few counts were recorded for this clonotype. V is TRBV7-9 and J is TRBJ2-1; D is perhaps TRBD2 (5 bases). The germline V and J ends were trimmed by 0 bases and 8 bases, with 11 bases remaining between them. Germline loops: CDR1 SEHNR, CDR2 FQNEAQ (reference sequence). There are 14 residues in the CDR3. The CDR3 reads CASSLAVPGDEQFF. In DNA, the CDR3 is TGTGCCAGCAGCTTAGCGGTCCCCGGGGATGAGCAGTTCTTC.

This sequence joins TRBV6-2 or TRBV6-3 and TRBJ2-1, with 9 bases lining up with TRBD2. This CDR3 comprises 16 residues. Looked up from germline, CDR1 is MNHEY and CDR2 is SVGEGT. The V gene end was trimmed by 5 bases and the J gene end by 7 bases; junction bases not matched to a gene: 12. This chain's CDR3 is CASSLSGGGAKNEQFF. Here the CDR3 DNA reads TGTGCCAGCAGTCTCTCCGGCGGGGGGGCCAAGAATGAGCAGTTCTTC.

This rearrangement joins TRBV20-1 to TRBJ2-5; perhaps TRBD2 as D (7 bases). The CDR3 has 16 amino acids. Germline CDR1 is DFQATT and CDR2 is SNEGSKA (reference sequence). V was pared by 0 bases and J by 4 bases, with 18 bases between. The CDR3 loop reads CSARDLGEGVVETQYF. CDR3 sequence (DNA): TGCAGTGCTAGAGATCTCGGGGAGGGGGTGGTAGAGACCCAGTACTTC.

The rearrangement joins TRBV2 to TRBJ2-5; 10 nucleotides align to TRBD2. J lost 5 bases, V lost 4 bases, and 4 bases had no gene match. The germline V gene encodes CDR1 SNHLY and CDR2 FYNNEI. CDR3 length: 14 residues. CDR3 sequence reads: CASSGLAGYETQYF. In nucleotides, the CDR3 is TGTGCCAGCAGTGGACTAGCGGGTTACGAGACCCAGTACTTC.

V and J are TRBV4-3 and TRBJ2-1; a possible D gene is TRBD2 (5 bases). Trimming took off 2 bases at V and 5 bases at J, with 22 bases between the two ends. The length of the CDR3 is 18 residues. CDR1 is LGHNA, CDR2 YSLEER, per germline. In DNA, the CDR3 is TGCGCCAGCAGCCAAATTGCAGCGGTGGGATCATTAGACAATGAGCAGTTCTTC. Protein product: CASSQIAAVGSLDNEQFF.

This clonotype was recorded a few times. The chain links TRBV2 to TRBJ1-2, with 9 bases aligning to TRBD1. Germline V gene data show CDR1 as SNHLY and CDR2 as FYNNEI. V lost 4 bases to trimming and J lost 5 bases; unmatched junction nucleotides: 5. The CDR3 contains 14 residues. CDR3 in amino acids: CASSGTGEWYGYTF. The CDR3 DNA is TGTGCCAGCAGTGGGACAGGGGAATGGTATGGCTACACCTTC.

This clonotype has a handful of counts. The chain has TRBV7-9 and TRBJ1-2, with no clear D. Trimming pared 4 bases from V and 4 bases from J, leaving 16 bases between. CDR1 is SEHNR and CDR2 is FQNEAQ in the germline V gene (reference sequence). CDR3 length equals 15 residues. The DNA for the CDR3 is TGTGCCAGCAGCTCCCTAGCCGGGGTGGCCTATGGCTACACCTTC. Translating it yields CASSSLAGVAYGYTF.

This clonotype has a handful of counts. This chain uses TRBV7-6 with TRBJ2-7, with 7 bases that match TRBD2. Looked up from germline, CDR1 is SGHVS and CDR2 is FNYEAQ. Germline trimming cut 3 bases from V and 4 bases from J; bases unmatched to any gene: 9. The CDR3 runs to 15 residues. CDR3 protein: CASSLGGELWYEQYF. The CDR3 DNA sequence: TGTGCCAGCAGCTTGGGGGGGGAGCTATGGTACGAGCAGTACTTC. The full variable domain, rest sourced from reference TRBV7-6 and TRBJ2-7, is GAGVSQSPRYKVTKRGQDVALRCDPISGHVSLYWYRQALGQGPEFLTYFNYEAQQDKSGLPNDRFSAERPEGSISTLTIQRTEQRDSAMYRCASSLGGELWYEQYFGPGTRLTVT.

The V gene is TRBV4-3, the J gene TRBJ2-1; 7 bases match TRBD1. The germline V gene encodes CDR1 LGHNA and CDR2 YSLEER. This CDR3 region has 15 residues. The junction had 5 bases not matched to a gene; V was cut back by 3 bases and J by 3 bases. CDR3: CASSHSQGVYNEQFF. The DNA of the CDR3 is TGCGCCAGCAGCCACAGCCAGGGGGTCTACAATGAGCAGTTCTTC.

This clonotype was picked up a small number of times. This chain links TRBV11-1 with TRBJ2-1; tentative D call: TRBD1 (5 bases). CDR1 and CDR2 from the germline V gene are SGHAT and FQDESV (reference sequence). There are 16 residues in the CDR3. V was pared by 2 bases and J by 6 bases, with 17 bases between. DNA for the CDR3: TGTGCCAGCAGCTTAAATAGGCAGGGAAACGTCAATGAGCAGTTCTTC. It translates to CASSLNRQGNVNEQFF.

This clonotype appeared a few times. This chain connects TRBV5-6 to TRBJ1-6, with 10 bases lining up with TRBD1. Germline loops: CDR1 SGHDT, CDR2 YYEEEE. CDR3 length: 15 residues. Trimming at V came to 4 bases and at J to 7 bases, leaving 5 bases not matched to a gene. CDR3 DNA sequence: TGTGCCAGCAGCAACGGGGACAGGGGAAATTCACCCCTCCACTTT. Amino acid sequence: CASSNGDRGNSPLHF.

The chain carries TRBV27 and TRBJ2-3, with 7 bases that match TRBD1. V was pared by 10 bases and J by 2 bases, with 9 bases of the junction left unmatched. Germline values: CDR1 MNHEY, CDR2 SMNVEV (reference sequence). The CDR3 covers 14 residues. The CDR3: CATGTGQSTDTQYF. The DNA for the CDR3 is TGTGCCACCGGGACGGGACAGTCCACAGATACGCAGTATTTT.

The chain links TRBV7-6 to TRBJ2-7, with D perhaps matching TRBD1 (6 bases). V lost 1 base, J lost 4 bases, and 8 bases lay in between. Germline CDR1 SGHVS, CDR2 FNYEAQ. The CDR3 is made up of 13 amino acids. CDR3 amino acids: CASSLGTEYEQYV. In DNA form, the CDR3 reads TGTGCCAGCAGCTTAGGGACAGAATACGAGCAGTACGTC.

In this sample, this clonotype turned up a few times. This chain joins TRBV6-1 and TRBJ1-5; D not certain. The CDR3 consists of 15 residues. Trimming removed 3 bases from V and 0 bases from J, with 9 bases in between. Germline V gene lookup returns CDR1 MNHNS and CDR2 SASEGT. Here the CDR3 DNA reads TGTGCCAGCAGTGAGCTCCTCAATAGCAATCAGCCCCAGCATTTT. Protein product: CASSELLNSNQPQHF.